Following are 28 T cell receptor beta chains from one sample sequenced in a study of shared clonotypes between healthy human individuals. Sequenced by immunoSEQ multiplex PCR; TCRdb stores in-frame clones only, minus some. The repertoire holds about 470,000 clones, with around 79% as singletons. Sequenced sample: PBMCs. The source is a woman in her forties in good health. Some clones in this sample may be carry-over from other donors' samples.

This clone has just a few counts. This rearrangement joins TRBV28 to TRBJ1-2, with D perhaps matching TRBD1 (5 bases). Germline loops: CDR1 MDHEN, CDR2 SYDVKM. V was trimmed by 8 bases and J by 2 bases, leaving 9 bases between them. This CDR3 contains 12 residues. This chain's CDR3 is CASHRQNYGYTF. Here the CDR3 DNA reads TGTGCCAGCCACAGGCAAAACTATGGCTACACCTTC.

In its sample, this clone was seen once. The chain couples TRBV7-6 to TRBJ2-7, with 11 positions matching TRBD1. The germline CDR1 and CDR2 sequences are SGHVS and FNYEAQ. With 1 base clipped from V and 4 bases from J, the junction kept 6 bases outside the gene matches. The CDR3 has 16 amino acids. The CDR3 nucleotides read TGTGCCAGCAGCTTAGGGACAGGGGGCCGTGGGTACGAGCAGTACTTC. It specifies CASSLGTGGRGYEQYF.

This clone has just a few counts. The V and J genes are TRBV5-4 and TRBJ2-5, with 10 bases matching TRBD2. With V trimmed by 4 bases and J by 1 base, 7 bases remained unmatched. This CDR3 spans 16 amino acids. Germline CDR1 SGHNT, CDR2 YYREEE (reference sequence). In nucleotides, the CDR3 is TGTGCCAGCAGCGGCGGGACTAGCGTCCCCCAAGAGACCCAGTACTTC. It is translated as CASSGGTSVPQETQYF.

On this clone itself: The sample contains more than one DNA sequence encoding this CDR3. This chain uses TRBV18 with TRBJ2-1, with D possibly being TRBD1 or TRBD2 (5 bases each). V lost 6 bases and J 5 bases, leaving 17 bases between the germline ends. CDR3 length: 15 amino acids. Germline loops: CDR1 KGHSH, CDR2 LQKENI. CDR3 region: CASSPLAGAHNEQFF. The CDR3 DNA sequence: TGTGCCAGCTCCCCTCTGGCCGGGGCTCACAATGAGCAGTTCTTC.

CDR3 bases: TGTGCCAGCGGACAGGGGAATGGCTACACCTTC. This gives the protein CASGQGNGYTF. The chain uses TRBV6-5 and TRBJ1-2; the match to TRBD1 covers 9 bases. The CDR3 totals 11 residues. V was pared by 8 bases and J by 6 bases, with 1 base of the junction left unmatched. The germline gives CDR1 MNHEY, CDR2 SVGAGI.

This clone was recorded only once. CDR3 protein: CASSLRPAYEQYF. CDR3 bases: TGTGCCAGCAGCTTGAGGCCAGCCTACGAGCAGTACTTC. The chain has TRBV5-4 and TRBJ2-7; D not resolved. The length of the CDR3 is 13 residues. CDR1 is SGHNT and CDR2 is YYREEE in the germline V gene (reference sequence). The V end was cut by 1 base, the J end by 2 bases, with 7 bases between.

This clone was seen a handful of times. The rearrangement links TRBV30 to TRBJ1-4; 12 bases agree with TRBD1. Germline V gene data show CDR1 as GTSNPN and CDR2 as SVGIG (reference sequence). V trimming: 8 bases; J trimming: 7 bases; junction bases outside the gene matches: 5. There are 13 residues in the CDR3. The CDR3 nucleotides read TGTGCCGGGACAGGGGGCAGGGGTGAAAAACTGTTTTTT. It encodes CAGTGGRGEKLFF.

V usage is TRBV5-6 and J usage is TRBJ1-5; tentative D call: TRBD1 (5 bases). The V gene's germline CDR1 is SGHDT and CDR2 YYEEEE. The CDR3 has 14 amino acids. Trimming shortened V by 0 bases and J by 4 bases, and 8 bases separated the two germline ends. This CDR3 reads CASSLDGGNQPQHF. The CDR3 DNA reads as TGTGCCAGCAGCTTGGATGGGGGGAATCAGCCCCAGCATTTT.

This chain joins TRBV7-9 and TRBJ2-1; 7 nucleotides match TRBD2. CDR3 size: 15 residues. CDR1 is SEHNR and CDR2 is FQNEAQ in the germline V gene (reference sequence). Losses at the gene ends were 5 bases for V and 1 base for J; bases not matched to a gene: 5. Here the CDR3 reads CASSQRLASYNEQFF. In DNA form, the CDR3 reads TGTGCCAGCAGCCAACGACTAGCTTCCTACAATGAGCAGTTCTTC.

V and J are TRBV7-2 and TRBJ1-3; tentatively, D is TRBD1 (5 bases). From germline, CDR1 is SGHTA and CDR2 FQGNSA. The CDR3 length is 14 residues. V lost 5 bases and J lost 4, with 12 bases in between. CDR3 protein: CASSRGGAGNTIYF. The CDR3 DNA reads as TGTGCCAGCAGCCGCGGGGGAGCCGGAAACACCATATATTTT.

The chain couples TRBV5-4 to TRBJ2-1; maybe TRBD2 (7 bases). The germline V and J ends were trimmed by 6 bases and 0 bases, with 16 bases remaining between them. The CDR3 covers 16 residues. Germline values: CDR1 SGHNT, CDR2 YYREEE (reference sequence). The CDR3 here is CASTEGGGSSYNEQFF. The CDR3 DNA sequence: TGTGCCAGCACCGAGGGGGGCGGGAGCTCCTACAATGAGCAGTTCTTC.

The V call is TRBV4-1, the J call TRBJ2-7; 7 bases map to TRBD2. Germline lookup yields CDR1 MGHRA and CDR2 YSYEKL. After removal of 4 bases from V and 2 bases from J, the junction contained 8 bases not matched to a gene. The CDR3 is made up of 15 amino acids. In DNA form, the CDR3 reads TGCGCCAGCAGCCCCGGACTAGGAGGGACCTACGAGCAGTACTTC. This encodes CASSPGLGGTYEQYF.

The CDR3 DNA follows: TGTGCCAGCAGCGGGCGGATAGGACACGGGGAGAACACTGAAGCTTTCTTT. This sequence encodes CASSGRIGHGENTEAFF. This chain links TRBV9 with TRBJ1-1; possible D gene TRBD1, 5 bases. The germline V gene encodes CDR1 SGDLS and CDR2 YYNGEE. The CDR3 length is 17 residues. Trimming shortened V by 3 bases and J by 1 base, and 19 bases separated the two germline ends.

In its sample, this clone was seen a few times. This rearrangement joins TRBV10-3 to TRBJ2-5, with D perhaps TRBD1 (6 bases). The CDR3 totals 13 residues. V shed 6 bases and J shed 3 bases, with 11 bases lying between them. Per germline, CDR1 ENHRY and CDR2 SYGVKD. The chain's CDR3 is CAISPGQKETQYF. In nucleotides, the CDR3 is TGTGCCATCAGCCCCGGACAGAAAGAGACCCAGTACTTC.

This clone came up once. The rearrangement links TRBV5-5 to TRBJ2-3; 7 bases are shared with TRBD1. The germline V gene has CDR1 SGHKS and CDR2 YYEKEE (reference sequence). With 0 bases clipped from V and 3 bases from J, the junction kept 10 bases outside the gene matches. The CDR3 sequence is 17 residues long. CDR3 residues: CASSLGILDRVTDTQYF. CDR3 nucleotides: TGTGCCAGCAGCTTGGGAATATTAGACAGGGTAACAGATACGCAGTATTTT.

This clone was observed once. The genes are TRBV2 and TRBJ2-7; 15 bases are shared with TRBD2. The V and J ends lost 6 bases and 4 bases, in that order; junction bases with no gene match: 10. The CDR3 loop spans 17 amino acids. The V gene's germline CDR1 is SNHLY and CDR2 FYNNEI. CDR3 in amino acids: CASRETAGTSGRYEQYF. As DNA, the CDR3 is TGTGCCAGCAGAGAGACAGCCGGGACTAGCGGGAGGTACGAGCAGTACTTC.

This clone has a handful of counts. The V call is TRBV7-9, the J call TRBJ1-1; D remains ambiguous. The CDR3 runs 17 residues. Germline V gives CDR1 SEHNR, CDR2 FQNEAQ (reference sequence). The V and J ends lost 4 bases and 1 base respectively, with 19 bases between them. CDR3 DNA sequence: TGTGCCAGCAGCTCCCTGATAGACACTCAGAGGAACACTGAAGCTTTCTTT. Translating it yields CASSSLIDTQRNTEAFF.

This clone has a single count. The chain recombines TRBV7-9 with TRBJ1-1; D gene unclear. V was clipped by 5 bases and J by 0 bases, with 13 bases between them. This CDR3 spans 15 amino acids. Germline lookup yields CDR1 SEHNR and CDR2 FQNEAQ (reference sequence). This chain's CDR3 is CASSPRGRMNTEAFF. CDR3 sequence (DNA): TGTGCCAGCAGCCCCCGCGGGAGGATGAACACTGAAGCTTTCTTT.

The chain recombines TRBV29-1 with TRBJ1-2; D gene uncertain. The CDR3 runs to 11 residues. In germline, CDR1 is SQVTM, CDR2 ANQGSEA. Trimming cost V 1 base and J 6 bases, with 6 bases left between them. This CDR3 reads CSVEGGHGYTF. Written as DNA, the CDR3 is TGCAGCGTTGAAGGGGGTCATGGCTACACCTTC. The entire variable domain, with the rest obtained from reference TRBV29-1 and TRBJ1-2, is as follows: SAVISQKPSRDICQRGTSLTIQCQVDSQVTMMFWYRQQPGQSLTLIATANQGSEATYESGFVIDKFPISRPNLTFSTLTVSNMSPEDSSIYLCSVEGGHGYTFGSGTRLTVV.

CDR3 region: CASSLVLSGRADTQYF. In DNA, the CDR3 is TGTGCCAGCAGCTTAGTCCTTTCGGGCAGGGCCGATACGCAGTATTTT. The chain recombines TRBV7-6 with TRBJ2-3, with D possibly TRBD1 on 5 matching bases. The CDR3 contains 16 residues. Germline lookup yields CDR1 SGHVS and CDR2 FNYEAQ. The V gene lost 1 base and the J gene lost 6 bases, with 17 bases spanning the gap.

This chain connects TRBV5-1 to TRBJ2-7, with TRBD2 matching 9 bases. Trimming removed 5 bases from V and 1 base from J; junction bases left unmatched: 4. Germline assignment: CDR1 SGHRS and CDR2 YFSETQ. This CDR3 region has 14 residues. CDR3 sequence reads: CASRSTSGSYEQYF. CDR3 bases: TGCGCCAGCAGATCTACTAGCGGGTCCTACGAGCAGTACTTC.

This sequence joins TRBV11-1 and TRBJ2-7; weak D call: TRBD1 (6 bases). Germline V gene data show CDR1 as SGHAT and CDR2 as FQDESV (reference sequence). The V and J ends lost 3 bases and 0 bases respectively, with 9 bases between them. This CDR3 is built from 14 residues. The CDR3 bases are TGTGCCAGCAGCTTGCAGGGACACTCCTACGAGCAGTACTTC. Translated: CASSLQGHSYEQYF.

This chain links TRBV5-4 with TRBJ2-3; no clear D gene. V was pared by 0 bases and J by 1 base, with 6 bases between. The CDR3 totals 14 residues. Per germline, CDR1 SGHNT and CDR2 YYREEE (reference sequence). The DNA of the CDR3 is TGTGCCAGCAGCTTGGACCCCCGCACAGATACGCAGTATTTT. It translates to CASSLDPRTDTQYF. The variable domain in full, with the rest retrieved from reference TRBV5-4 and TRBJ2-3, is ETGVTQSPTHLIKTRGQQVTLRCSSQSGHNTVSWYQQALGQGPQFIFQYYREEENGRGNFPPRFSGLQFPNYSSELNVNALELDDSALYLCASSLDPRTDTQYFGPGTRLTVL.

This clone appeared many times. The chain joins TRBV18 to TRBJ2-1; D possibly corresponds to TRBD2 (7 bases). CDR1 is KGHSH, CDR2 LQKENI, per germline. The CDR3 spans 18 residues. Trimming stripped 0 bases from V and 5 bases from J, with 20 bases between. CDR3 in DNA: TGTGCCAGCTCACCACCTTCCCGGGGGGCGCTTGGACACAATGAGCAGTTCTTC. This gives the protein CASSPPSRGALGHNEQFF.

This clone was seen a single time. The chain links TRBV19 to TRBJ1-5; a possible D gene is TRBD1 (5 bases). The CDR3 loop spans 15 amino acids. The V gene's germline CDR1 is LNHDA and CDR2 SQIVND (reference sequence). Trimming took 6 bases from V and 4 from J, leaving 16 bases between them. The CDR3 here is CASRSGTLTNQPQHF. CDR3 coding DNA: TGTGCCAGTAGGAGCGGGACTCTTACAAATCAGCCCCAGCATTTT.

J is TRBJ2-7 and V is TRBV30; D unclear. The germline V gene has CDR1 GTSNPN and CDR2 SVGIG (reference sequence). The ends were cut back, 4 bases at V and 0 bases at J, with 10 bases in the middle. This CDR3 has 13 residues. The CDR3 nucleotides are TGTGCCTGGAACCGACAAAACTCCTACGAGCAGTACTTC. It translates to CAWNRQNSYEQYF.

The chain uses TRBV2 and TRBJ1-6, with D uncertain. V was pared by 4 bases and J by 6 bases, with 13 bases between. Germline CDR1 is SNHLY and CDR2 is FYNNEI. The CDR3 contains 15 residues. CDR3 sequence reads: CASSVEQQVNSPLHF. The CDR3, as DNA: TGTGCCAGCAGTGTTGAACAGCAAGTTAATTCACCCCTCCACTTT.

This chain uses TRBV5-4 with TRBJ2-7; TRBD2 aligns across 8 bases. This CDR3 comprises 17 residues. The junction had 12 bases not matched to a gene; V was cut back by 2 bases and J by 2 bases. Germline V gene data show CDR1 as SGHNT and CDR2 as YYREEE (reference sequence). Here the CDR3 DNA reads TGTGCCAGCAGCTTCAGCGGGAGTAACCGGGTGCCCTACGAGCAGTACTTC. Translated, it gives CASSFSGSNRVPYEQYF.